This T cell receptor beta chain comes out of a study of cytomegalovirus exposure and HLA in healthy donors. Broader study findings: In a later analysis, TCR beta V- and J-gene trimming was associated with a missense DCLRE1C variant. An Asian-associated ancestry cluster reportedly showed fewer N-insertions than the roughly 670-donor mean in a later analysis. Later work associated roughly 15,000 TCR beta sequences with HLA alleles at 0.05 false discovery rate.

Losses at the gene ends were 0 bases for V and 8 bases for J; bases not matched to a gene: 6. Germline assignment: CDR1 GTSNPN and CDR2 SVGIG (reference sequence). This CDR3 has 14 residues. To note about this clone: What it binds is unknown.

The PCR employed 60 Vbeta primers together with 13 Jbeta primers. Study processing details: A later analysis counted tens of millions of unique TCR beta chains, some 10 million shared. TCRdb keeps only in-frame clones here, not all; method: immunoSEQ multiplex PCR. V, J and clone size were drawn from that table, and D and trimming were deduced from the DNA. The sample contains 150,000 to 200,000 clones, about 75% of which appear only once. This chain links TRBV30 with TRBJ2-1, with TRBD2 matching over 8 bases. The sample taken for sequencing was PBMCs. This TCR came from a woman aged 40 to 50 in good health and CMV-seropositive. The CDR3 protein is CAWSVSSGAHEQFF. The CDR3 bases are TGTGCCTGGAGTGTTAGTAGCGGGGCACATGAGCAGTTCTTC.